The rows below give T cell receptor beta chains drawn from one sample of a study of blood T cells in healthy people across ages. One entry per CDR3 protein, called by TCRdb with MiXCR from the 5' RACE reads. This repertoire shows around 1,100,000 distinct CDR3 sequences, 35% to 40% found once; its top ten account for roughly 14%. Specimen: blood. Receptor source: a man younger than 35 in good health. Both conserved end residues are part of each CDR3. A D gene is named only where the DNA matches it firmly. Clone sizes are given selectively: once, few, many, or a class where the clone is expanded.

CDR3aa	CDR3nt	v_gene	abundance	d_gene	j_gene
CASSLGRGQSTDTQYF	TGCGCCAGCAGCCTAGGAAGGGGACAGAGCACAGATACGCAGTATTTT	TRBV4-3	-	TRBD1	TRBJ2-3
CASSPQTGEGSLDEKLFF	TGTGCCAGCAGCCCCCAGACAGGGGAAGGGAGTCTGGATGAAAAACTGTTTTTT	TRBV4-2	-	TRBD1	TRBJ1-4
CASSFSGPLRGLAKNIQYF	TGTGCCAGTAGTTTCTCGGGACCCCTAAGGGGGCTAGCCAAAAACATTCAGTACTTC	TRBV19	few	TRBD1	TRBJ2-4
CASSSLAGGYYEQFF	TGTGCCAGCAGCTCCCTAGCGGGGGGGTATTATGAGCAGTTCTTC	TRBV7-9	-	TRBD2	TRBJ2-1
CASSPQTALNYGYTF	TGTGCCAGCAGTCCGCAGACAGCTCTCAACTATGGCTACACCTTC	TRBV7-9	-	-	TRBJ1-2
CASSALPGTEAFF	TGTGCCAGCAGTGCGCTCCCAGGGACTGAAGCTTTCTTT	TRBV2	few	-	TRBJ1-1
CAISEGGAGNTIYF	TGTGCCATCAGTGAGGGAGGTGCCGGAAACACCATATATTTT	TRBV10-3	-	-	TRBJ1-3
CASSFVSRGTGELFF	TGTGCCAGCAGTTTTGTTAGCCGTGGCACCGGGGAGCTGTTTTTT	TRBV12-3/TRBV12-4	once	-	TRBJ2-2
CASSYGGRGVHYGYTF	TGCGCCAGCAGCTATGGGGGACGGGGGGTACACTATGGCTACACCTTC	TRBV4-3	-	-	TRBJ1-2
CSASSDSNEQFF	TGCAGTGCTAGTTCTGACAGCAATGAGCAGTTCTTC	TRBV20-1	-	-	TRBJ2-1
CASLVGTGYGETQYF	TGTGCCAGCCTAGTAGGGACAGGGTACGGAGAGACCCAGTACTTC	TRBV11-2	-	TRBD1	TRBJ2-5
CSVEGPMDAFF	TGCAGCGTTGAGGGCCCTATGGATGCTTTCTTT	TRBV29-1	-	-	TRBJ1-1
CASSLQGAVGSPLHF	TGTGCCAGCAGCTTACAGGGGGCTGTAGGGTCACCCCTCCACTTT	TRBV7-2	-	TRBD1	TRBJ1-6
CASSLQGALTGYTF	TGTGCCAGCAGTTTACAGGGGGCGCTGACTGGCTACACCTTC	TRBV12-3/TRBV12-4	-	TRBD1	TRBJ1-2
CSASPPDRLSNQPQHF	TGCAGTGCTTCACCACCAGACAGGCTTAGCAATCAGCCCCAGCATTTT	TRBV20-1	once	-	TRBJ1-5
CASSLEFPSGHNTGELFF	TGTGCCAGCAGTTTAGAGTTTCCTTCTGGACATAACACCGGGGAGCTGTTTTTT	TRBV27	-	-	TRBJ2-2
CASSHRKANYGYTF	TGCGCCAGCAGCCACCGAAAAGCTAACTATGGCTACACCTTC	TRBV4-3	-	-	TRBJ1-2
CSAAQTFKATDTQYF	TGCAGTGCCGCCCAGACTTTTAAAGCGACAGATACGCAGTATTTT	TRBV20-1	-	-	TRBJ2-3
CASSRSSGQFANYGYTF	TGTGCCAGCAGCCGATCTAGCGGCCAGTTTGCCAACTATGGCTACACCTTC	TRBV7-2	once	-	TRBJ1-2
CSVEDRKTGGYTF	TGCAGCGTTGAAGATCGAAAGACTGGCGGCTACACCTTC	TRBV29-1	few	-	TRBJ1-2
CASSLELAPGYNEQFF	TGCGCCAGCAGCTTGGAACTAGCGCCTGGCTACAATGAGCAGTTCTTC	TRBV5-1	-	TRBD2	TRBJ2-1
CSARVTSGKNTETQYF	TGCAGTGCTAGAGTCACTAGCGGAAAAAACACAGAGACGCAGTATTTT	TRBV20-1	once	TRBD2	TRBJ2-3
CASSPDDYSNQPQHF	TGTGCCAGCAGTCCGGATGATTATAGCAATCAGCCCCAGCATTTT	TRBV27	-	-	TRBJ1-5
CASSQDWGRQYEQYF	TGCGCCAGCAGCCAAGATTGGGGGAGACAGTACGAGCAGTACTTC	TRBV4-3	-	-	TRBJ2-7
CASSLYVSASSYNEQFF	TGTGCCAGCAGCTTATATGTGTCGGCTAGCTCCTACAATGAGCAGTTCTTC	TRBV7-6	-	-	TRBJ2-1
CASSAWGAGPNNEQFF	TGTGCCAGCAGTGCCTGGGGGGCAGGCCCCAACAATGAGCAGTTCTTC	TRBV2	-	-	TRBJ2-1
CASSPPVPSGGPTLWSSYSEQFF	TGTGCCAGCTCACCACCGGTCCCTAGCGGGGGTCCTACACTATGGAGCTCCTACAGTGAGCAGTTCTTC	TRBV18	few	TRBD2	TRBJ2-1
CSARGTRRDKLFF	TGCAGTGCTAGAGGAACAAGACGGGACAAACTGTTTTTT	TRBV20-1	-	-	TRBJ1-4
CASSLNTEETQFF	TGTGCCAGTAGTCTGAACACTGAAGAGACCCAGTTCTTC	TRBV19	-	-	TRBJ2-1
CAISDFNQPQHF	TGTGCCATCAGTGATTTCAATCAGCCCCAGCATTTT	TRBV10-3	-	-	TRBJ1-5
CASSLERGEQETQYF	TGTGCCAGCAGTTTAGAGCGGGGGGAACAAGAGACCCAGTACTTC	TRBV12-3/TRBV12-4	-	TRBD2	TRBJ2-5
CSARDRVQSYGYTF	TGCAGTGCTAGGGACAGGGTACAAAGCTATGGCTACACCTTC	TRBV20-1	-	TRBD1	TRBJ1-2
CSVVETGATNEKLFF	TGCAGCGTTGTTGAAACAGGTGCAACTAATGAAAAACTGTTTTTT	TRBV29-1	-	-	TRBJ1-4
CASRQGQKYSPLHF	TGTGCCAGCAGACAAGGGCAGAAGTATTCACCCCTCCACTTT	TRBV6-5	once	-	TRBJ1-6
CASSYTLPSDGTDTQYF	TGTGCCAGCAGCTACACCCTGCCTAGTGACGGCACAGATACGCAGTATTTT	TRBV4-2	-	-	TRBJ2-3
CASFSGGELGNTEAFF	TGTGCCAGTTTTTCGGGGGGGGAGTTGGGGAACACTGAAGCTTTCTTT	TRBV12-3/TRBV12-4	few	-	TRBJ1-1
CASGLVPNTEAFF	TGTGCTAGTGGTTTGGTCCCGAACACTGAAGCTTTCTTT	TRBV12-5	-	-	TRBJ1-1
CSVEEPGPEWRETQFF	TGCAGCGTTGAAGAACCGGGCCCTGAATGGAGAGAGACCCAGTTCTTC	TRBV29-1	-	-	TRBJ2-1
CASSKGGYGYTF	TGCGCCAGCAGCAAGGGGGGTTACGGCTACACCTTC	TRBV4-1	few	-	TRBJ1-2
CASSPDGVYGYTF	TGTGCCAGCAGCCCCGACGGAGTCTATGGCTACACCTTC	TRBV5-6	-	-	TRBJ1-2
CARSQEASYSNQPQHF	TGCGCCCGCAGCCAAGAGGCCAGCTATAGCAATCAGCCCCAGCATTTT	TRBV4-1	-	-	TRBJ1-5
CASSLAPHPQETQYF	TGTGCCAGCAGCTTAGCTCCCCACCCTCAAGAGACCCAGTACTTC	TRBV7-8	-	-	TRBJ2-5
CASSFSVQNSYNEQFF	TGTGCCAGCAGTTTTTCCGTACAAAACTCCTACAATGAGCAGTTCTTC	TRBV27	-	-	TRBJ2-1
CASSPFGQNQPQHF	TGTGCCAGCAGCCCCTTTGGACAAAATCAGCCCCAGCATTTT	TRBV7-2	-	-	TRBJ1-5
CASSPWEGVAEAFF	TGTGCCAGCAGTCCGTGGGAGGGTGTCGCTGAAGCTTTCTTT	TRBV12-3/TRBV12-4	few	-	TRBJ1-1
CASSSSPTRTEAFF	TGTGCCAGCAGTTCTTCCCCTACGAGAACTGAAGCTTTCTTT	TRBV12-3/TRBV12-4	-	-	TRBJ1-1
CASNRQGSETQYF	TGTGCCAGCAATCGACAGGGGTCAGAGACCCAGTACTTC	TRBV6-2/TRBV6-3	-	TRBD1	TRBJ2-5
CASKLQGEGQPQHF	TGTGCCAGCAAACTACAGGGGGAAGGACAGCCCCAGCATTTT	TRBV6-5	-	TRBD1	TRBJ1-5
CASSYGESTDEQFF	TGTGCCAGCAGTTACGGGGAGTCTACGGATGAGCAGTTCTTC	TRBV6-5	-	-	TRBJ2-1
CSALRGAGGGTQMNTEAFF	TGCAGTGCTCTCCGGGGGGCGGGAGGGGGCACTCAGATGAACACTGAAGCTTTCTTT	TRBV20-1	-	TRBD1	TRBJ1-1